This entry describes one T cell receptor (beta chain). Its antigen is unknown. Repertoires were generated with immunoSEQ multiplex PCR, while TCRdb's copy carries only in-frame clones and drops some. Found here are 150,000 to 200,000 clones, about 94% of them singletons; the top ten hold roughly 9.2%. From germline, CDR1 is MDHEN and CDR2 SYDVKM. The CDR3 spans 15 residues. V was pared by 6 bases and J by 5 bases, with 19 bases between. This specimen comes from a study of T cell responses to AZD1222 COVID-19 vaccine. About the research overall: Whether given at about 4 or about 12 weeks, second doses were pooled.

The study, taken as a whole, reports: Donors were mostly white British, more females; clonal diversity possibly underestimated. Unmutated variant regions are reportedly the target of nearly half of TCRs that are spike-specific.

This receptor was obtained from an adult in good health. This sequence joins TRBV28 and TRBJ2-5; a possible D gene is TRBD1 (5 bases). The sequenced sample was peripheral blood, obtained on day 0 of AZD1222 vaccination. CDR3 sequence (DNA): TGTGCCAGCAGGTCCCAAGACAGTTCTCGGGAGACCCAGTACTTC. It yields the protein CASRSQDSSRETQYF.